The source of this T cell receptor beta chain is a study of blood T cell repertoires in COVID-19. As originally analysed: Amplification from reference gene primers served as the basis for estimated nucleated cell counts. Sequencing was performed with immunoSEQ multiplex PCR; in TCRdb, only in-frame clones are kept and a portion is missing. The V and J calls and clone size are taken from that table; D and trimming were inferred from the DNA. The data show some 130,000 clones, with roughly 90% seen just once and over 3.5% held by the top ten. The length of the CDR3 is 14 residues. Trimming removed 6 bases from V and 9 bases from J; junction bases left unmatched: 8. Germline-derived CDR1 and CDR2 are MNHEY and SVGAGI.

The V and J genes are TRBV6-5 and TRBJ1-6; 7 nucleotides agree with TRBD1. The source of this sequence is a man between 45 and 60 years old with active COVID-19. The sample was peripheral blood. The CDR3 region is CASRDRNRSSPLHF. The CDR3 region has the DNA TGTGCCAGCAGGGACAGGAATCGATCTTCACCCCTCCACTTT.